This T cell receptor beta chain stems from a study of beta chain features in type 1 diabetes. Study-wide background: Taken together, all samples contributed approximately 110 million examined sorted cells. Overall study results and limits: Insertion counts at VDJ junctions were lower in type 1 diabetes patients, who also showed more deletions there. TCRB CDR3 length was moderately but significantly reduced in all four CD4+ subsets of Type 1 diabetes patients.

This CDR3 is built from 17 residues. In germline, CDR1 is SGDLS, CDR2 YYNGEE. With 4 bases removed from V and 2 bases from J, the gap between germline ends came to 22 bases. CD4+ naive, central memory, regulatory and stem cell-like memory cells were sorted via CD45RO/CCR7/CD25/CD127/CD95/CD27. Reverse transcription of all isolated RNA meant that expressed TCRB transcripts were sequenced. Approximately 3.6 million reads per sample on average were obtained from naive, central memory and regulatory T cell samples. The data were produced by immunoSEQ multiplex PCR, yet TCRdb's version contains in-frame clones alone and is incomplete. In the table there are more than 550,000 clones, about an eighth of which are singletons. In the case of this clone: Its antigen is unknown.

The sequence was obtained from a man younger than 30 with type 1 diabetes. Sequences were obtained from naive CD4+ T cells from blood. The chain couples TRBV9 to TRBJ2-7, with D possibly matching TRBD1 (5 bases). CDR3 sequence (DNA): TGTGCCAGCAGCCCAGGACCCCAGACAGCCCTAACCTACGAGCAGTACTTC. Translation gives CASSPGPQTALTYEQYF. Full variable domain (missing parts from reference TRBV9 and TRBJ2-7): DSGVTQTPKHLITATGQRVTLRCSPRSGDLSVYWYQQSLDQGLQFLIQYYNGEERAKGNILERFSAQQFPDLHSELNLSSLELGDSALYFCASSPGPQTALTYEQYFGPGTRLTVT.